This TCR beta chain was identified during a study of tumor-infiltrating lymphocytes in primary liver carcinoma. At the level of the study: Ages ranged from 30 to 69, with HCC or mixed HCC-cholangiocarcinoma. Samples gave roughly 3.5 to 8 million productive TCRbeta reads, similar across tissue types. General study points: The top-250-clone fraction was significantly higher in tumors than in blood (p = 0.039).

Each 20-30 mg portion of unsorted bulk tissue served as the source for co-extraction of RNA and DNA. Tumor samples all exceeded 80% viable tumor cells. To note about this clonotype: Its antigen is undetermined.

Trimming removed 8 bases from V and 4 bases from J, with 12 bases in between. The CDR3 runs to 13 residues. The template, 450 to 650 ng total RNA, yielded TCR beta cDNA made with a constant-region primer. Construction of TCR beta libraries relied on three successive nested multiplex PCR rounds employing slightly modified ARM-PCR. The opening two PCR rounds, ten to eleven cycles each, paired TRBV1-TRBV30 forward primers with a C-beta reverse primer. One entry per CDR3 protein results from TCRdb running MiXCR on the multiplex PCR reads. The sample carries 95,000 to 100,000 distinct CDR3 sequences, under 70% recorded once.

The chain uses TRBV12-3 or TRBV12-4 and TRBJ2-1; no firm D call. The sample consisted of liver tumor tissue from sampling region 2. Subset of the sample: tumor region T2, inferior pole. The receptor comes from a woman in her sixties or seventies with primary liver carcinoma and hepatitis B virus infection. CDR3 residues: CASDSDKYNEQFF. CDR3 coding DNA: TGTGCCAGCGACTCCGATAAGTACAATGAGCAGTTCTTC.